This entry lists 29 T cell receptor beta chains sequenced from one sample in a study of T cell responses to AZD1222 COVID-19 vaccine. Produced via immunoSEQ multiplex PCR; TCRdb's table is partial and in-frame only. The sample yields 97,000 or so clones, 91% seen once. This specimen consisted of peripheral blood, obtained 28 days after the second AZD1222 dose. The receptors derive from an adult who received the AZD1222 COVID-19 vaccine.

The chain joins TRBV5-4 to TRBJ2-1, with 7 bases lining up with TRBD2. V lost 3 bases and J lost 1; bases outside the gene matches: 10. CDR1 and CDR2 (germline): SGHNT, YYREEE (reference sequence). CDR3 size: 17 residues. DNA of the CDR3: TGTGCCAGCAGCTCCGTTTGGGGCGGGAGATCCTACAATGAGCAGTTCTTC. Translation: CASSSVWGGRSYNEQFF.

This clone was recorded a few times. CDR3 nucleotides: TGTGCCAGCAGTGACCCCTTTAGCGGGGCCGATTACGAGCAGTACTTC. Translation gives CASSDPFSGADYEQYF. This chain uses TRBV2 with TRBJ2-7; the match to TRBD2 covers 8 bases. This CDR3 comprises 16 residues. V was clipped by 3 bases and J by 4 bases; unmatched bases: 11. Germline CDR1 and CDR2: SNHLY and FYNNEI.

This clone came up once. The chain employs TRBV5-1 and TRBJ2-1, with D perhaps matching TRBD1 (6 bases). Germline values: CDR1 SGHRS, CDR2 YFSETQ. The CDR3 sequence is 14 residues long. With 5 bases removed from V and 5 bases from J, the gap between germline ends came to 14 bases. The CDR3 protein is CASRVQGKDNEQFF. CDR3 coding DNA: TGCGCCAGCAGGGTACAGGGAAAAGACAATGAGCAGTTCTTC.

This clone was seen only once. The chain joins TRBV6-2 or TRBV6-3 to TRBJ2-7; 9 bases map to TRBD2. The CDR3 runs to 15 residues. Germline CDR1 MNHEY, CDR2 SVGEGT. V lost 0 bases and J lost 3; bases outside the gene matches: 3. This CDR3 reads CASSYSFSGSYEQYF. The CDR3 DNA follows: TGTGCCAGCAGTTACTCGTTTAGCGGGAGCTACGAGCAGTACTTC.

V is TRBV19 and J is TRBJ1-1; 8 nucleotides align to TRBD1. This CDR3 contains 14 residues. Germline values: CDR1 LNHDA, CDR2 SQIVND (reference sequence). After removal of 5 bases from V and 4 bases from J, the junction contained 6 bases not matched to a gene. The DNA of the CDR3 is TGTGCCAGTAGTCCACGGACAGGGCCCACTGAAGCTTTCTTT. As protein: CASSPRTGPTEAFF.

The chain carries TRBV6-5 and TRBJ1-2, with TRBD1 matching over 7 bases. V trimming: 7 bases; J trimming: 4 bases; junction bases outside the gene matches: 3. The CDR3 runs 12 residues. Per the germline V gene, CDR1 is MNHEY and CDR2 is SVGAGI. The chain's CDR3 is CASNQGGYGYTF. Written as DNA, the CDR3 is TGTGCCAGCAACCAGGGGGGCTATGGCTACACCTTC.

This chain links TRBV10-2 with TRBJ2-5; 9 positions agree with TRBD2. Unmatched junction bases numbered 10, after V lost 6 bases and J lost 2 bases. Germline V gene lookup returns CDR1 WSHSY and CDR2 SAAADI. This CDR3 region has 16 residues. This CDR3 is CASRQQLGLAQETQYF. Written as DNA, the CDR3 is TGCGCCAGCAGACAACAACTGGGACTAGCACAAGAGACCCAGTACTTC.

The rearrangement uses TRBV19 and TRBJ2-1, with D perhaps TRBD1 or TRBD2 (6 bases each). CDR3 length equals 14 residues. V dropped 10 bases and J dropped 1 base, with 14 bases sitting between them. Germline V gives CDR1 LNHDA, CDR2 SQIVND (reference sequence). CDR3 sequence: CATQEGGSYNEQFF. The DNA of the CDR3 is TGTGCCACCCAGGAGGGGGGATCCTACAATGAGCAGTTCTTC.

V is TRBV19 and J is TRBJ1-1; unclear D gene. The CDR3 contains 13 residues. Looked up from germline, CDR1 is LNHDA and CDR2 is SQIVND (reference sequence). The V end was cut by 9 bases, the J end by 0 bases, with 11 bases between. The CDR3 region has the DNA TGTGCCAGCGGAAGGGTAGTGAACACTGAAGCTTTCTTT. This gives the protein CASGRVVNTEAFF.

The chain recombines TRBV27 with TRBJ2-1; TRBD1 matches at 8 bases. Germline V lookup: CDR1 MNHEY, CDR2 SMNVEV (reference sequence). This CDR3 has 16 amino acids. V lost 4 bases and J lost 4; bases outside the gene matches: 9. The chain's CDR3 is CASSSTGTGEYNEQFF. The DNA of the CDR3 is TGTGCCAGCAGTTCCACCGGGACAGGAGAATACAATGAGCAGTTCTTC.

The V gene is TRBV19, the J gene TRBJ2-7; weak D call: TRBD1 (6 bases). This CDR3 has 14 amino acids. Trimming took 2 bases from V and 1 from J, leaving 9 bases between them. Per the germline V gene, CDR1 is LNHDA and CDR2 is SQIVND (reference sequence). This CDR3 is CASSITGISYEQYF. Here the CDR3 DNA reads TGTGCCAGTAGTATAACAGGGATTTCCTACGAGCAGTACTTC.

The chain links TRBV9 to TRBJ2-2, with D possibly matching TRBD1 (6 bases). Trimming took 3 bases from V and 0 from J, leaving 9 bases between them. The CDR3 length is 15 residues. Germline lookup yields CDR1 SGDLS and CDR2 YYNGEE. The CDR3 DNA reads TGTGCCAGCAGCGACAGGGAGACGAACACCGGGGAGCTGTTTTTT. Its translation is CASSDRETNTGELFF. Full variable domain (remainder filled in from reference TRBV9 and TRBJ2-2): DSGVTQTPKHLITATGQRVTLRCSPRSGDLSVYWYQQSLDQGLQFLIQYYNGEERAKGNILERFSAQQFPDLHSELNLSSLELGDSALYFCASSDRETNTGELFFGEGSRLTVL.

V usage is TRBV4-1 and J usage is TRBJ2-5; 7 nucleotides line up with TRBD2. The germline CDR1 and CDR2 sequences are MGHRA and YSYEKL. J was trimmed by 9 bases and V by 4 bases; bases with no gene match: 14. This CDR3 is built from 15 residues. The CDR3 reads CASSPIGGSKVAQYF. CDR3 coding DNA: TGCGCCAGCAGCCCGATCGGCGGGAGCAAGGTGGCCCAGTACTTC.

This chain links TRBV7-8 with TRBJ1-6, with no clear D. Per the germline V gene, CDR1 is SGHVS and CDR2 is FQNEAQ. The CDR3 has 15 residues. Trimming pared 1 base from V and 4 bases from J, leaving 8 bases between. CDR3 DNA: TGTGCCAGCAGCTTAGTGGCTAATTATAATTCACCCCTCCACTTT. This translates into CASSLVANYNSPLHF.

CDR3 nucleotides: TGTGCCAGCACCCCGCCACCGGGACAGGGCTTCGACGAAGACACCTTC. As protein: CASTPPPGQGFDEDTF. This chain joins TRBV28 and TRBJ1-2, with TRBD1 matching over 9 bases. The V and J ends lost 7 bases and 12 bases, in that order; junction bases with no gene match: 21. The CDR3 length is 16 residues. Germline CDR1 and CDR2: MDHEN and SYDVKM.

The CDR3 DNA sequence: TGTGCCAGCGGAACCACGGGACGGGGGTTCGGCTACACCTTC. Translation: CASGTTGRGFGYTF. The V call is TRBV28, the J call TRBJ1-2; TRBD1 is a possible D gene (5 bases). The CDR3 has 14 amino acids. Deletions cut 8 bases from V and 8 bases from J, with 21 bases between. Germline V gives CDR1 MDHEN, CDR2 SYDVKM.

This clone was recorded once. The chain recombines TRBV7-9 with TRBJ2-1, with a weak D call TRBD1 (6 bases). V was clipped by 1 base and J by 15 bases, with 13 bases between them. CDR3 length: 12 amino acids. Germline V gives CDR1 SEHNR, CDR2 FQNEAQ (reference sequence). CDR3 protein: CASSLDQGFPFF. The CDR3 DNA reads as TGTGCCAGCAGCTTAGATCAGGGGTTTCCGTTCTTC.

Concerning this clone: The sample carries other DNA sequences with the same CDR3. This chain links TRBV6-5 with TRBJ1-1; D is uncertain. Germline CDR1 reads MNHEY; CDR2 reads SVGAGI. The CDR3 is 13 amino acids. Trimming pared 5 bases from V and 2 bases from J, leaving 9 bases between. The CDR3 coding sequence is TGTGCCAGCAGTCTTCTCGGTAACACTGAAGCTTTCTTT. It yields the protein CASSLLGNTEAFF.

The genes are TRBV19 and TRBJ1-2; TRBD1 matches at 7 bases. V was clipped by 10 bases and J by 0 bases; unmatched bases: 11. The CDR3 spans 15 residues. Germline V CDR1 and CDR2: LNHDA, SQIVND (reference sequence). CDR3 bases: TGTGCCACCACTGGCGGGGACAGCCCTAACTATGGCTACACCTTC. Translation gives CATTGGDSPNYGYTF.

Here the CDR3 reads CASSPAMALRAQYF. The CDR3 DNA reads TGTGCCAGTAGTCCGGCCATGGCTTTAAGGGCCCAGTACTTC. V is TRBV19 and J is TRBJ2-5; D is uncertain. The germline gives CDR1 LNHDA, CDR2 SQIVND (reference sequence). V was trimmed by 5 bases and J by 9 bases, leaving 19 bases between them. The CDR3 consists of 14 residues. The variable domain in full, with the rest retrieved from reference TRBV19 and TRBJ2-5, is DGGITQSPKYLFRKEGQNVTLSCEQNLNHDAMYWYRQDPGQGLRLIYYSQIVNDFQKGDIAEGYSVSREKKESFPLTVTSAQKNPTAFYLCASSPAMALRAQYFGPGTRLLVL.

The chain is built from TRBV7-8 and TRBJ2-2, with 9 bases aligning to TRBD1. The germline CDR1 and CDR2 sequences are SGHVS and FQNEAQ. The V gene end was trimmed by 8 bases and the J gene end by 2 bases; junction bases not matched to a gene: 12. This CDR3 is built from 17 residues. CDR3 nucleotides: TGTGCCAGCGTCCCTATACCGGACAGGGGAAACACCGGGGAGCTGTTTTTT. This gives the protein CASVPIPDRGNTGELFF.

This chain joins TRBV3-1 (or the pseudogene TRBV3-2) and TRBJ1-2; D is uncertain. This CDR3 contains 13 residues. The V gene lost 0 bases and the J gene lost 2 bases, with 4 bases spanning the gap. Germline V gene lookup returns CDR1 LGHDT and CDR2 YNNKEL (reference sequence). CDR3 protein: CASSQEGNYGYTF. The CDR3 DNA reads TGTGCCAGCAGCCAAGAGGGAAACTATGGCTACACCTTC.

The genes are TRBV2 and TRBJ1-2; 7 nucleotides match TRBD1. The CDR3 length is 12 residues. Germline CDR1 and CDR2: SNHLY and FYNNEI. The V gene end was trimmed by 5 bases and the J gene end by 7 bases; junction bases not matched to a gene: 4. Written as DNA, the CDR3 is TGTGCCAGCAGTCATGACAGGGTTGGCTACACCTTC. Translating gives CASSHDRVGYTF.

This clone appeared a few times. The chain joins TRBV4-2 to TRBJ1-3; D gene uncertain. CDR1 and CDR2 from the germline V gene are LGHNA and YNFKEQ. This CDR3 contains 15 residues. V lost 0 bases, J lost 0 bases, and 6 bases lay in between. The CDR3 region has the DNA TGTGCCAGCAGCCAAGAACAGACCTCTGGAAACACCATATATTTT. Amino acids: CASSQEQTSGNTIYF.

The chain combines TRBV10-2 with TRBJ2-3, with 12 bases matching TRBD2. Trimming removed 2 bases from V and 0 bases from J; junction bases left unmatched: 6. Germline V gene data show CDR1 as WSHSY and CDR2 as SAAADI. This CDR3 region has 18 residues. The CDR3 DNA reads TGCGCCAGCAGTGAGCTACTAGCGGGGGGCGCTAGCACAGATACGCAGTATTTT. Protein: CASSELLAGGASTDTQYF.

The CDR3 DNA reads as TGCGCCAGCAGCCAAGATGAGGGTACTGAAGCTTTCTTT. Translation gives CASSQDEGTEAFF. The chain joins TRBV4-1 to TRBJ1-1; D remains ambiguous. From germline, CDR1 is MGHRA and CDR2 YSYEKL. V was shortened by 0 bases and J by 5 bases, with 7 bases between the two germline ends. The CDR3 totals 13 residues.

J is TRBJ2-7 and V is TRBV3-1 (or the pseudogene TRBV3-2), with D perhaps TRBD1 (5 bases). V was pared by 0 bases and J by 0 bases, with 15 bases between. Per the germline V gene, CDR1 is LGHDT and CDR2 is YNNKEL (reference sequence). The CDR3 is made up of 17 amino acids. CDR3 loop: CASSQEQGLGPSYEQYF. In DNA, the CDR3 is TGTGCCAGCAGCCAAGAGCAGGGTTTGGGCCCCTCCTACGAGCAGTACTTC.

V gene TRBV11-2 combines with J gene TRBJ2-1; possibly TRBD1 or TRBD2 for D (6 bases each). CDR3 size: 15 residues. Per the germline V gene, CDR1 is SGHAT and CDR2 is FQNNGV. V was pared by 2 bases and J by 7 bases, with 15 bases between. CDR3 DNA sequence: TGTGCCAGCAGCTTAATTTTGACGGGGGCGAATGAGCAGTTCTTC. As protein: CASSLILTGANEQFF.

The chain links TRBV28 to TRBJ1-3; D may be TRBD1 (5 bases). V lost 5 bases and J 0 bases, leaving 23 bases between the germline ends. This CDR3 has 19 amino acids. Germline CDR1 is MDHEN and CDR2 is SYDVKM. DNA of the CDR3: TGTGCCAGCAGTGCAAACTCCGGGACGGAACTTACCTCTGGAAACACCATATATTTT. Protein sequence: CASSANSGTELTSGNTIYF.